This entry is about one T cell receptor beta chain. This specimen comes from a study of early T cells in non-severe SARS-CoV-2 infection. Unique molecular identifiers tagged individual cDNA molecules. In TCRdb, the 5' RACE reads were re-called with MiXCR into one record per CDR3 protein. This table has 55,000 to 80,000 distinct CDR3 sequences, 10% to 15% appearing once. Trimming left V 0 bases short and J 3 bases short, with 15 bases between. Germline V gene lookup returns CDR1 SGDLS and CDR2 YYNGEE. The CDR3 has 17 amino acids. Source material: whole blood. The source is an adult who was a healthcare worker with PCR-confirmed SARS-CoV-2 infection or an uninfected control (not recorded which). J is TRBJ1-4 and V is TRBV9, with D maybe TRBD1 (5 bases). In DNA, the CDR3 is TGTGCCAGCAGCGTAGAAATGGGGAAGGGGTCTAATGAAAAACTGTTTTTT. This sequence encodes CASSVEMGKGSNEKLFF.